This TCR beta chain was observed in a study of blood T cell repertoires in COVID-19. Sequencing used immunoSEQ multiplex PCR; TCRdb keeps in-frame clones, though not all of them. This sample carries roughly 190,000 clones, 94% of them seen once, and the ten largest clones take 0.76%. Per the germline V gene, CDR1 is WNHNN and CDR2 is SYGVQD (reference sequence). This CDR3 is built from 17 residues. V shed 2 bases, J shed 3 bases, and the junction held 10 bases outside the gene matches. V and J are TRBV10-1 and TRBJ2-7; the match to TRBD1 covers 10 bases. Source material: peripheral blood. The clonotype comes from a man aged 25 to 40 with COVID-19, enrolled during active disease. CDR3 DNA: TGCGCCAGCAGTGAGAGGGGCCCGGGACAGGGGCACTACGAGCAGTACTTC. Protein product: CASSERGPGQGHYEQYF.